This T cell receptor beta chain originates from a study of graft-versus-host responses after intestinal transplantation. Turning to the study itself: After anti-thymocyte globulin induction, recipients took tacrolimus and steroids for three to four years.

Study-wide findings and caveats: An association linked early post-transplant HvG declines with peak circulating GvH clone levels. Investigators detected GvH clones in recipient marrow, with some emerging earlier in ileum or blood.

Here immunoSEQ multiplex PCR was the method, and the copy in TCRdb shows in-frame clones only, minus some. This sample yields roughly 38,000 clones, of which over 90% are seen a single time; roughly 23% belongs to the top ten. Turning to this clone: Its antigen is not known.

CDR3 length: 13 amino acids. Trimming shortened V by 8 bases and J by 2 bases, and 11 bases separated the two germline ends. CDR1 is MNHNS and CDR2 is SASEGT in the germline V gene. The receptor was isolated from a human donor who was the organ donor for an intestinal transplant. The sample in question was unstimulated CD8+ T cells sorted from spleen or lymph node cells, obtained before transplant. V is TRBV6-1 and J is TRBJ2-3; D gene ambiguous. The CDR3 DNA reads TGTGCCAGCGGAATCTACCTCACAGATACGCAGTATTTT. It translates to CASGIYLTDTQYF.